Shown below are 8 T cell receptor beta chains from a single sample sequenced in a study of blood T cell repertoires in COVID-19. Assay used: immunoSEQ multiplex PCR; TCRdb lists only in-frame clones, some missing. Here the sample spans about 240,000 clones, approximately 83% being singletons. Sequenced material: PBMCs or T cells enriched from blood (not recorded which). The receptor source for this set is a woman aged 40 to 50 with acute COVID-19.

V gene TRBV30 combines with J gene TRBJ2-3, with a possible D match to TRBD2 (6 bases). Germline lookup yields CDR1 GTSNPN and CDR2 SVGIG (reference sequence). The length of the CDR3 is 14 residues. The germline V and J ends were trimmed by 4 bases and 4 bases, with 15 bases remaining between them. CDR3 sequence: CAWNRASAPDTQYF. CDR3 bases: TGTGCCTGGAATCGGGCTAGCGCACCAGATACGCAGTATTTT. Full variable domain (missing parts from reference TRBV30 and TRBJ2-3): SQTIHQWPATLVQPVGSPLSLECTVEGTSNPNLYWYRQAAGRGLQLLFYSVGIGQISSEVPQNLSASRPQDRQFILSSKKLLLSDSGFYLCAWNRASAPDTQYFGPGTRLTVL.

This clone was seen just once. This chain links TRBV24-1 with TRBJ2-7, with TRBD1 matching 8 bases. Germline CDR1 reads KGHDR; CDR2 reads SFDVKD. The CDR3 extends over 15 amino acids. V gave up 5 bases and J gave up 6 bases; unmatched junction bases: 11. CDR3 sequence: CATSARTGKGGEQYF. CDR3 DNA: TGTGCCACCAGTGCCCGGACAGGGAAAGGGGGCGAGCAGTACTTC.

V usage is TRBV5-5 and J usage is TRBJ2-1; D uncertain. The V gene lost 0 bases and the J gene lost 0 bases, with 7 bases spanning the gap. Germline-derived CDR1 and CDR2 are SGHKS and YYEKEE (reference sequence). CDR3 length: 15 amino acids. CDR3 DNA: TGTGCCAGCAGCTTGGTTTACTACTCCTACAATGAGCAGTTCTTC. Amino acids: CASSLVYYSYNEQFF.

This chain links TRBV27 with TRBJ2-1, with TRBD1 identical over 9 bases. This CDR3 spans 15 amino acids. The germline V gene has CDR1 MNHEY and CDR2 SMNVEV (reference sequence). V lost 0 bases and J lost 5; bases outside the gene matches: 2. CDR3 DNA sequence: TGTGCCAGCAGTTTATCACGGACAGGGGACAATGAGCAGTTCTTC. Its protein product is CASSLSRTGDNEQFF.

For this clone: This CDR3 is also generated by other DNA sequences in the sample. The chain employs TRBV18 and TRBJ2-5; 8 bases align to TRBD2. CDR3 length: 15 amino acids. With 2 bases clipped from V and 2 bases from J, the junction kept 4 bases outside the gene matches. Looked up from germline, CDR1 is KGHSH and CDR2 is LQKENI. The chain's CDR3 is CASSPRAGVQETQYF. The CDR3 region has the DNA TGTGCCAGCTCACCAAGAGCGGGAGTACAAGAGACCCAGTACTTC.

In its sample, this clone was seen a few times. The chain carries TRBV3-1 (or the pseudogene TRBV3-2) and TRBJ1-1; D is uncertain. CDR3 length: 14 amino acids. V lost 1 base and J 0 bases, leaving 6 bases between the germline ends. Germline-derived CDR1 and CDR2 are LGHDT and YNNKEL (reference sequence). The CDR3 protein is CASSQAWLNTEAFF. In DNA form, the CDR3 reads TGTGCCAGCAGCCAAGCCTGGCTGAACACTGAAGCTTTCTTT.

This chain joins TRBV7-9 and TRBJ2-3; 7 nucleotides align to TRBD1. Unmatched junction bases numbered 4, after V lost 2 bases and J lost 5 bases. This CDR3 contains 14 residues. From germline, CDR1 is SEHNR and CDR2 FQNEAQ (reference sequence). CDR3 nucleotides: TGTGCCAGCAGCTTACCAGGGGGTGGAGATACGCAGTATTTT. This translates into CASSLPGGGDTQYF.

This chain connects TRBV15 to TRBJ1-5; D is unresolved. From germline, CDR1 is LNHNV and CDR2 YYDKDF (reference sequence). There are 16 residues in the CDR3. Trimming removed 3 bases at V and 10 bases at J, with 22 bases between. CDR3 DNA: TGTGCCACCAGCAGTAGCTCCGACTCCAGCATCAGCCCCCAGCATTTT. It yields the protein CATSSSSDSSISPQHF.